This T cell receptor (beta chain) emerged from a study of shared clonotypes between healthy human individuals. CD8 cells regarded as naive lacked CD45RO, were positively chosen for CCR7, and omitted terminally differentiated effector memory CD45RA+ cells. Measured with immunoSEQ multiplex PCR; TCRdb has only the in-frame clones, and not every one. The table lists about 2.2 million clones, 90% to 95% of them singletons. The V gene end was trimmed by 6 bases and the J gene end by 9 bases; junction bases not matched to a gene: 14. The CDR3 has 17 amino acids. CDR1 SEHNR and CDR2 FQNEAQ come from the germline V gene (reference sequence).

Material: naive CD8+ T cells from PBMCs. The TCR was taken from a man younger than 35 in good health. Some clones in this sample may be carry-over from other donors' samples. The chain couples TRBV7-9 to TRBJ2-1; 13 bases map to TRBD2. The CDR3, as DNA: TGTGCCAGCAGAATTTCCGGACTAGCGGGAGTTTTTAGTGAGCAGTTCTTC. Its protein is CASRISGLAGVFSEQFF.